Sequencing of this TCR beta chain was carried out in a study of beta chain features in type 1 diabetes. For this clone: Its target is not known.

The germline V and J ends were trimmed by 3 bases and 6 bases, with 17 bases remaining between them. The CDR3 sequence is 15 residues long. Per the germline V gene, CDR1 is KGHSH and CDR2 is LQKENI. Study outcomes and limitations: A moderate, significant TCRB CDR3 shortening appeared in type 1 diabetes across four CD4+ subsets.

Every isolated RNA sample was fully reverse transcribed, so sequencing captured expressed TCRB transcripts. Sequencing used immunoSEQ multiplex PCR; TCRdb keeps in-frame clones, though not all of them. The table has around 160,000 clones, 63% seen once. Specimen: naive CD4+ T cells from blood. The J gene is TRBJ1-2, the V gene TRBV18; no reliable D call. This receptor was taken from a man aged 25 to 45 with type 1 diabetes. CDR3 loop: CASSPRVRGVDGYTF. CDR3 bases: TGTGCCAGCTCACCTCGGGTTCGTGGGGTGGATGGCTACACCTTC.